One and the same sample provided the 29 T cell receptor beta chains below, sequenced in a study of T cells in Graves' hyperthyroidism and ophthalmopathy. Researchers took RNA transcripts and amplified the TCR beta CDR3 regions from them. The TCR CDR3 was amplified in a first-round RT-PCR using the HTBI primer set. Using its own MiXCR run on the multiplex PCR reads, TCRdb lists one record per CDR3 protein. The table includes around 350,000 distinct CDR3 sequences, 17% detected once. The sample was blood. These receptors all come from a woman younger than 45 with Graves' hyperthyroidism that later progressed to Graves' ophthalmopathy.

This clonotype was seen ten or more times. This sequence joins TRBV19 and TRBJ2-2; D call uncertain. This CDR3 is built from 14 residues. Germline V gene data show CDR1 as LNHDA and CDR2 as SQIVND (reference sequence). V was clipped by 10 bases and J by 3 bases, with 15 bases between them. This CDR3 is CATKSFGDTGELFF. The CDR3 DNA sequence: TGTGCCACCAAAAGTTTTGGGGACACCGGGGAGCTGTTTTTT.

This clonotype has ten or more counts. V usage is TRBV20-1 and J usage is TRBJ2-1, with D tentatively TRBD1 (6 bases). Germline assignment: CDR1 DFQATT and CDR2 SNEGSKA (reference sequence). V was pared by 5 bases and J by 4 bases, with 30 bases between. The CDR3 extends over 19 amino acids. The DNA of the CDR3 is TGCAGTGCTCTCCCCCTCTCCAGGGGACATCAGCCCAATTACAATGAGCAGTTCTTC. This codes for CSALPLSRGHQPNYNEQFF.

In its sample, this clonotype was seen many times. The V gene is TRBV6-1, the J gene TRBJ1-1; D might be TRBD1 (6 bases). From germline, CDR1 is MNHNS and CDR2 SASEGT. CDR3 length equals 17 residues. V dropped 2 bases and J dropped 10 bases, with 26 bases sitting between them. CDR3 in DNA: TGTGCCAGCAGTGAATTTATCCGGCTCTCCTCGGGGGCGGGAGCTTTCTTT. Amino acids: CASSEFIRLSSGAGAFF.

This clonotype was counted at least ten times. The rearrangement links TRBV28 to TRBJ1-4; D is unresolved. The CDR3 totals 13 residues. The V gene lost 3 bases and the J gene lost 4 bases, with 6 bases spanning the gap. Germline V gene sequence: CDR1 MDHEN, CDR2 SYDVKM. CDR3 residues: CASSFRVNEKLFF. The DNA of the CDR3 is TGTGCCAGCAGTTTTCGGGTTAATGAAAAACTGTTTTTT.

CDR3 loop: CASEYLRGTEAFF. The CDR3 nucleotides read TGTGCCAGCGAATACTTAAGGGGCACTGAAGCTTTCTTT. This chain uses TRBV12-3 or TRBV12-4 with TRBJ1-1; tentative D call: TRBD1 (5 bases). Trimming pared 8 bases from V and 4 bases from J, leaving 14 bases between. The CDR3 is 13 residues long.

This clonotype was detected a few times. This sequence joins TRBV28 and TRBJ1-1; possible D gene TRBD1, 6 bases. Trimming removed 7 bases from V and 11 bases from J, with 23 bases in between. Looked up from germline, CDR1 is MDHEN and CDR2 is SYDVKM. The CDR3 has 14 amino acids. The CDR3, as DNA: TGTGCCAGCAACCAAGGGGCAGGGGCGCGTAACGCTTTCTTT. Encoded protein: CASNQGAGARNAFF. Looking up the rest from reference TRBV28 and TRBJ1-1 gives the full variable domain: DVKVTQSSRYLVKRTGEKVFLECVQDMDHENMFWYRQDPGLGLRLIYFSYDVKMKEKGDIPEGYSVSREKKERFSLILESASTNQTSMYLCASNQGAGARNAFFGQGTRLTVV.

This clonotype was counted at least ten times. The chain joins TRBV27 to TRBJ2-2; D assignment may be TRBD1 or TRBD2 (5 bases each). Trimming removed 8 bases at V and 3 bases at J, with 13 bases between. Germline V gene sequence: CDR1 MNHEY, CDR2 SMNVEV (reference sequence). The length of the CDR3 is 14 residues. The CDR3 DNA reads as TGTGCCAGCCGATTTATGGGGGACACCGGGGAGCTGTTTTTT. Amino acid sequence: CASRFMGDTGELFF.

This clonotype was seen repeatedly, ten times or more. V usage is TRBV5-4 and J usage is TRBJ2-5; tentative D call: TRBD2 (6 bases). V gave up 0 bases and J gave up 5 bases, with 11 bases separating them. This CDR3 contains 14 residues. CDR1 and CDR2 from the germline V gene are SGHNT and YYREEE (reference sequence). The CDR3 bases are TGTGCCAGCAGCTTGGGGGCTAGCGACGAGACCCAGTACTTC. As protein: CASSLGASDETQYF. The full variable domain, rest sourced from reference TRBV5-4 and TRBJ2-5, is ETGVTQSPTHLIKTRGQQVTLRCSSQSGHNTVSWYQQALGQGPQFIFQYYREEENGRGNFPPRFSGLQFPNYSSELNVNALELDDSALYLCASSLGASDETQYFGPGTRLLVL.

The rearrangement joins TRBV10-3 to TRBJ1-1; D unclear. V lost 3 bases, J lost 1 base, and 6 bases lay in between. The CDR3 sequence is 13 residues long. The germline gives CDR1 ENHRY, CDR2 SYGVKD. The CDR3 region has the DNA TGTGCCATCAGTGAAGACCAGAACACTGAAGCTTTCTTT. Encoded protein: CAISEDQNTEAFF.

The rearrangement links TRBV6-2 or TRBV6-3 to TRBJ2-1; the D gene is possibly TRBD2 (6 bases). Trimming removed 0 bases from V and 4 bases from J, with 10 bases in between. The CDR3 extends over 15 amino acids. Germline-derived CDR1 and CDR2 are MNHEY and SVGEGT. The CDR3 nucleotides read TGTGCCAGCAGTTACTCGGGACTGGGGTACAATGAGCAGTTCTTC. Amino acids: CASSYSGLGYNEQFF.

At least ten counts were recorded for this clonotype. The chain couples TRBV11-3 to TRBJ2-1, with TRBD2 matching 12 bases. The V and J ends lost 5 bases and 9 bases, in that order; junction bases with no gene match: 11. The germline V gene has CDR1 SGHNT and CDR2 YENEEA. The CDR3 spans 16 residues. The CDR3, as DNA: TGTGCCAGCAGCCGGATACTAGCGGGAGGACAGGCTGAGCAGTTCTTC. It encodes CASSRILAGGQAEQFF.

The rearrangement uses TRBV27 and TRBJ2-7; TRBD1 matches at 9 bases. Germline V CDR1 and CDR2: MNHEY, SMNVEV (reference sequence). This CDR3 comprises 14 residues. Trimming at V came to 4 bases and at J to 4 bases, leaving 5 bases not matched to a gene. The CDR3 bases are TGTGCCAGCAGTTCCTACAGGGGGCGATACGAGCAGTACTTC. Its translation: CASSSYRGRYEQYF.

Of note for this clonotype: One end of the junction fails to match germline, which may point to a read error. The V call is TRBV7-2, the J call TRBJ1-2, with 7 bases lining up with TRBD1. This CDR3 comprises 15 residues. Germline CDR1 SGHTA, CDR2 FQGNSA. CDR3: CASSPRQGPNYGYTF. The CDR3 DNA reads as TGCGCCAGCAGCCCTCGACAGGGACCTAACTATGGCTACACCTTC. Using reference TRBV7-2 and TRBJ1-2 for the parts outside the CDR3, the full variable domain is GAGVSQSPSNKVTEKGKDVELRCDPISGHTALYWYRQSLGQGLEFLIYFQGNSAPDKSGLPSDRFSAERTGGSVSTLTIQRTQQEDSAVYLCASSPRQGPNYGYTFGSGTRLTVV.

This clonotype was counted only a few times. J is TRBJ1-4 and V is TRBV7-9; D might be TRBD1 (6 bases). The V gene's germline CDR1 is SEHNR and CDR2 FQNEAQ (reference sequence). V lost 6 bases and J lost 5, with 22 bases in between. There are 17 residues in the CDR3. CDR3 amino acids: CASSDRDKSSKNEKLFF. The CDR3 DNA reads TGTGCCAGCAGTGACCGGGACAAAAGTTCCAAGAATGAAAAACTGTTTTTT.

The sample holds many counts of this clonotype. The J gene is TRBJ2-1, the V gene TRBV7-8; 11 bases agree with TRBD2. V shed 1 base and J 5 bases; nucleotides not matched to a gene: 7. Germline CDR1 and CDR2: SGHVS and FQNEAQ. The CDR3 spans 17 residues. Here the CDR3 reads CASSLDVGLAVNNEQFF. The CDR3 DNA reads TGTGCCAGCAGCTTAGATGTGGGACTAGCGGTTAACAATGAGCAGTTCTTC.

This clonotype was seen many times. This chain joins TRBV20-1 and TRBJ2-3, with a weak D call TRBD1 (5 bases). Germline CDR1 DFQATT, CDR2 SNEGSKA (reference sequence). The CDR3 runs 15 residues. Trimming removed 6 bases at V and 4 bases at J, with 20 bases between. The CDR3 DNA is TGCAGTGCACAGGTGGTGCAGGGTCTCGCAGATACGCAGTATTTT. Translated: CSAQVVQGLADTQYF.

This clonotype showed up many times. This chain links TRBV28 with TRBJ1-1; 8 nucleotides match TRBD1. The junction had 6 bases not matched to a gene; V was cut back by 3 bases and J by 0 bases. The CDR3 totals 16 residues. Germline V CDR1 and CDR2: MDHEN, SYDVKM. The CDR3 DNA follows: TGTGCCAGCAGTTTGACAGGGGATCCGGTGAACACTGAAGCTTTCTTT. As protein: CASSLTGDPVNTEAFF.

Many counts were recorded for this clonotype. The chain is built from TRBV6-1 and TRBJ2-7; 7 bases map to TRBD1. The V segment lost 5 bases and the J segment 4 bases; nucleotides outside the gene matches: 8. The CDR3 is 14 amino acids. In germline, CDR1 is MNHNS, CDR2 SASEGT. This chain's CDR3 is CASSPTGRGYEQYF. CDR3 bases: TGTGCCAGCAGTCCGACAGGGCGCGGATACGAGCAGTACTTC.

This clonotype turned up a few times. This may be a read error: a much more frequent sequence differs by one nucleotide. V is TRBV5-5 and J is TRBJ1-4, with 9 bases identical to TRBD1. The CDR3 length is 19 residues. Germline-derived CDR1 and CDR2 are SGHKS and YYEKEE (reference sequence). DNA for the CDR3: TGTGCCCGCAGCTCAACGGGGACAGGGAACGGGGCATCGCGTGAAAAACTGTTTTTT. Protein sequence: CARSSTGTGNGASREKLFF.

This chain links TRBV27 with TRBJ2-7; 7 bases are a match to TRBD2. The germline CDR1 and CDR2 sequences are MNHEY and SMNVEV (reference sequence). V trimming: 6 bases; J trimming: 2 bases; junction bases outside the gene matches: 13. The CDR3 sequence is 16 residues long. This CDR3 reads CASSPLGAGPTYEQYF. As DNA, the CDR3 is TGTGCCAGCAGCCCCCTGGGAGCGGGACCGACCTACGAGCAGTACTTC.

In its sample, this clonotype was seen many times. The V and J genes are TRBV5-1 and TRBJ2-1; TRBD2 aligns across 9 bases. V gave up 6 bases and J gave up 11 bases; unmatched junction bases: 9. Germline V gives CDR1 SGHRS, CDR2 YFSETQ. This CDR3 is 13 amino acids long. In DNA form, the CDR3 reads TGCGCCAGCACGGCTAGCGGGGCCCTCCAGCAGTTCTTC. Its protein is CASTASGALQQFF.

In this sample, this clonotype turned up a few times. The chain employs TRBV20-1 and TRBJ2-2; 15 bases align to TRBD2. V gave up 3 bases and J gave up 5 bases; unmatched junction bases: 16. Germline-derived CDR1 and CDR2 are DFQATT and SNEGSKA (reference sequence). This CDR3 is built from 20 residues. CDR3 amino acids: CSARQNPGLAGGIRTGELFF. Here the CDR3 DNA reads TGCAGTGCTAGGCAAAACCCGGGACTAGCGGGAGGAATCCGGACCGGGGAGCTGTTTTTT.

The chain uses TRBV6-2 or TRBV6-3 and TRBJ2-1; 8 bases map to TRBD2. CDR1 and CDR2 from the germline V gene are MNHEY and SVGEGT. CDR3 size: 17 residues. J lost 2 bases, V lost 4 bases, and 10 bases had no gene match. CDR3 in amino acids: CASSWGLNGRAYNEQFF. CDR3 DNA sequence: TGTGCCAGCAGTTGGGGTCTAAACGGGAGGGCCTACAATGAGCAGTTCTTC.

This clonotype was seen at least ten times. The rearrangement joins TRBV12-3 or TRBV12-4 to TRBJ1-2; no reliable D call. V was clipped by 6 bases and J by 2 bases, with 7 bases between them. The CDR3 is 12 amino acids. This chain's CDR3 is CASRGKNYGYTF. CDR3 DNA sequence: TGTGCCAGCAGAGGCAAGAACTATGGCTACACCTTC.

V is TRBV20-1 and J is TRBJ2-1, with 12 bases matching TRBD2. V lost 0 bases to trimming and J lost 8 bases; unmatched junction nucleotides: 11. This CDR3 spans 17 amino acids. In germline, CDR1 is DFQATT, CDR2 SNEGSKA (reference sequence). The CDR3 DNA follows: TGCAGTGCTAGAGACCCCGGGACTAGCGGGTGGGGGGATGAGCAGTTCTTC. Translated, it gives CSARDPGTSGWGDEQFF.

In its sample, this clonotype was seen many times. CDR3 loop: CASSYTGTGGYGYTF. CDR3 nucleotides: TGTGCCAGCAGTTATACCGGGACAGGGGGCTATGGCTACACCTTC. The rearrangement joins TRBV12-3 or TRBV12-4 to TRBJ1-2; 11 nucleotides agree with TRBD1. The ends lost 4 bases at V and 4 bases at J; junction bases unmatched: 5. The CDR3 sequence is 15 residues long.

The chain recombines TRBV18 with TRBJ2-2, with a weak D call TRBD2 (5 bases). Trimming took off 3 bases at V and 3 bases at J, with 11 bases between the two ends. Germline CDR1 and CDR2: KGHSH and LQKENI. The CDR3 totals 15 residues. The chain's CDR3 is CASSPRAADTGELFF. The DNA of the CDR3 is TGTGCCAGCTCACCGAGGGCCGCGGACACCGGGGAGCTGTTTTTT.

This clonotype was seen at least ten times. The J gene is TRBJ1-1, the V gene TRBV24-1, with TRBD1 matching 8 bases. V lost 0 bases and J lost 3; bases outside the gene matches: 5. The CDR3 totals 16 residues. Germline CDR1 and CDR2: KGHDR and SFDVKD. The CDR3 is CATSDLQGAMDTEAFF. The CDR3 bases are TGTGCCACCAGTGATTTGCAGGGGGCCATGGACACTGAAGCTTTCTTT.

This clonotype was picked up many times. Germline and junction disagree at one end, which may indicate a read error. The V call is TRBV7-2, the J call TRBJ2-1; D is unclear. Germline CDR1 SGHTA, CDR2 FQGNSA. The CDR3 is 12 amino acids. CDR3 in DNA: TGCGCCAGCAGCTTGGGGTACAATGAGCAGTTCTTC. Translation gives CASSLGYNEQFF.